Reported below is one TCR beta chain. Its antigen remains unidentified. A junction boundary mismatches the germline segment, possibly from a read error. Total RNA (around 500 ng) served as template for TCR beta cDNA synthesis primed by a constant-region primer. ARM-PCR, slightly modified, supplied the TCR beta libraries through three nested multiplex PCR rounds. The first two PCR rounds, roughly 9 cycles each, used TRBV1-TRBV30 forward primers and a C-beta reverse primer. TCRdb analysed the multiplex PCR reads with MiXCR anew, one entry per CDR3 protein. Among roughly 53,000 distinct CDR3 sequences listed, 70% to 85% were seen once. Bulk tissue was left unsorted, and RNA and DNA were co-extracted from about 21-30 mg of it. Over 80% of the cells were viable tumor cells in every tumor sample. This record comes from a study of tumor-infiltrating lymphocytes in primary liver carcinoma. Study-level findings and limits: For tumor-adjacent and tumor-blood pairs, overlap was less than that seen for tumor region pairs. Only around 7.5-25% of top clones occurred in all five tumor regions.

The CDR3 runs 14 residues. Source material: liver tumor tissue from sampling region 2. This sample's subset: tumor region T2, inferior pole. The receptor was isolated from a man in his forties with primary liver carcinoma and hepatitis B virus infection. The chain combines TRBV12-3 or TRBV12-4 with TRBJ2-5; D perhaps matches TRBD2 (7 bases). CDR3 sequence reads: CASSLRGAEETQYF. The CDR3 coding sequence is TGTGCCAGCAGTTTACGGGGGGCGGAAGAGACCCAATACTTC.